This T cell receptor beta chain was recovered during a study of identical twins. TCRdb reanalysed the 5' RACE reads using MiXCR and keeps one entry per CDR3 protein. The table has 400,000 to 500,000 distinct CDR3 sequences, around an eighth seen once. About this clonotype itself: Its antigen remains unidentified.

General study findings and limits: Twin sharing of out-of-frame TCR alpha was underestimated by models in monozygotic pairs. Twins shared out-of-frame alpha sequences with excess low generation probability.

The CDR3 sequence is 15 residues long. Trimming took 6 bases from V and 3 from J; bases not matched to a gene: 5. Germline V lookup: CDR1 MNHEY, CDR2 SVGEGT. The data also belong to a second study, concerning yellow fever vaccine responses in identical twins.

The J gene is TRBJ2-5, the V gene TRBV6-2 or TRBV6-3; 12 bases agree with TRBD1. The clonotype was recovered from a woman aged 18 to 35 in good health. Material for sequencing was CD4+ T cells sorted from blood. The DNA of the CDR3 is TGTGCCAGCAGCCCGGGACAGGGGGCGAAAGAGACCCAGTACTTC. This sequence encodes CASSPGQGAKETQYF.